What follows is one T cell receptor (beta chain) and its context. The antigen is undetermined. Clones were read by immunoSEQ multiplex PCR, and TCRdb kept only the in-frame ones, dropping some. Seen here are 96,000 or so clones, roughly 90% observed once, and the top ten hold roughly 24%. The data are from a study of T cell responses to AZD1222 COVID-19 vaccine. Study-wide results and caveats: Spike-specific TCR breadth and depth rose after two AZD1222 doses. None of the repertoires were sampled until the peak T cell response had passed.

This receptor was identified in an adult in good health. Here the sequenced sample was peripheral blood, taken on day 0 of AZD1222 vaccination.

This chain's CDR3 is CASRGPRGGTDTQYF. The CDR3 nucleotides are TGTGCCAGCCGGGGCCCCAGGGGCGGCACAGATACGCAGTATTTT. V usage is TRBV27 and J usage is TRBJ2-3, with D possibly matching TRBD1 (6 bases). Per germline, CDR1 MNHEY and CDR2 SMNVEV (reference sequence). The CDR3 extends over 15 amino acids. The V gene lost 8 bases and the J gene lost 1 base, with 16 bases spanning the gap.